This entry lists 28 T cell receptor beta chains sequenced from one sample in a study of blood T cell repertoires in COVID-19. The data were produced by immunoSEQ multiplex PCR, yet TCRdb's version contains in-frame clones alone and is incomplete. The sample contains about 60,000 clones, around 85% of which appear only once. Sequences were obtained from peripheral blood. Receptors originate from a human donor in a cohort sampled during active COVID-19.

This clone was counted a single time. For the CDR3, the DNA is TGTGCCAGCAGCTTAGTCCCTCGGACAGGGGGCATTGGCAATCAGCCCCAGCATTTT. Translated: CASSLVPRTGGIGNQPQHF. This chain links TRBV11-3 with TRBJ1-5, with 11 bases matching TRBD1. There are 19 residues in the CDR3. Trimming cost V 1 base and J 2 bases; bases outside gene matches: 10. Germline CDR1 SGHNT, CDR2 YENEEA.

The CDR3 DNA sequence: TGCGCCAGCAGCTTGTCAAGACAGGCTGCTGAAGCTTTCTTT. Its protein is CASSLSRQAAEAFF. This sequence joins TRBV5-1 and TRBJ1-1, with D perhaps matching TRBD1 (6 bases). V lost 1 base, J lost 6 bases, and 13 bases lay in between. This CDR3 comprises 14 residues. Germline V lookup: CDR1 SGHRS, CDR2 YFSETQ.

V and J are TRBV10-2 and TRBJ1-4, with 9 bases identical to TRBD1. The CDR3 is 15 amino acids. With 4 bases clipped from V and 7 bases from J, the junction kept 7 bases outside the gene matches. The germline CDR1 and CDR2 sequences are WSHSY and SAAADI. CDR3 protein: CASSVDRGAGEKLFF. The DNA for the CDR3 is TGCGCCAGCAGTGTCGACAGGGGGGCGGGTGAAAAACTGTTTTTT.

The chain uses TRBV7-9 and TRBJ1-1, with 7 bases matching TRBD1. There are 12 residues in the CDR3. Germline CDR1 SEHNR, CDR2 FQNEAQ (reference sequence). With V trimmed by 8 bases and J by 6 bases, 6 bases remained unmatched. The CDR3 DNA reads TGTGCCAGCGGACGACAGGGCCCTGAAGCTTTCTTT. Translating it yields CASGRQGPEAFF.

The gene calls are TRBV3-1 (or the pseudogene TRBV3-2) and TRBJ2-1; the match to TRBD1 covers 7 bases. This CDR3 contains 16 residues. V lost 1 base to trimming and J lost 4 bases; unmatched junction nucleotides: 7. Germline V CDR1 and CDR2: LGHDT, YNNKEL (reference sequence). This CDR3 reads CASSQGRDRAYNEQFF. The CDR3 nucleotides read TGTGCCAGCAGCCAAGGCAGGGACAGAGCATACAATGAGCAGTTCTTC.

This clone came up a few times. J is TRBJ2-1 and V is TRBV6-6, with 10 bases aligning to TRBD2. The CDR3 covers 18 residues. After removal of 6 bases from V and 7 bases from J, the junction contained 18 bases not matched to a gene. Germline lookup yields CDR1 MNHNY and CDR2 SVGAGI (reference sequence). The DNA of the CDR3 is TGTGCCAGCAGACGAATACTAGCGGGGTGGTCCCCCAAAAATGAGCAGTTCTTC. Residues: CASRRILAGWSPKNEQFF.

The V gene is TRBV7-9, the J gene TRBJ2-5; 8 bases are a match to TRBD2. The junction had 15 bases not matched to a gene; V was cut back by 5 bases and J by 4 bases. The CDR3 spans 17 residues. In germline, CDR1 is SEHNR, CDR2 FQNEAQ (reference sequence). CDR3 sequence reads: CASSPGSAGAGAETQYF. Here the CDR3 DNA reads TGTGCCAGCAGCCCAGGTAGCGCCGGAGCGGGAGCAGAGACCCAGTACTTC.

The chain has TRBV6-1 and TRBJ1-1, with D tentatively TRBD1 (6 bases). The CDR3 has 15 amino acids. Trimming stripped 1 base from V and 4 bases from J, with 13 bases between. CDR1 is MNHNS, CDR2 SASEGT, per germline. DNA for the CDR3: TGTGCCAGCAGTGAAGGGACAGCTAAGGGCACTGAAGCTTTCTTT. Translating it yields CASSEGTAKGTEAFF.

The chain links TRBV15 to TRBJ1-5; D unresolved. V was trimmed by 1 base and J by 3 bases, leaving 10 bases between them. Germline loops: CDR1 LNHNV, CDR2 YYDKDF (reference sequence). The CDR3 runs to 15 residues. CDR3 nucleotides: TGTGCCACCAGCAGAGTGGATCGGGACAATCAGCCCCAGCATTTT. This gives the protein CATSRVDRDNQPQHF. Full variable domain (outside the CDR3, taken from reference TRBV15 and TRBJ1-5): DAMVIQNPRYQVTQFGKPVTLSCSQTLNHNVMYWYQQKSSQAPKLLFHYYDKDFNNEADTPDNFQSRRPNTSFCFLDIRSPGLGDTAMYLCATSRVDRDNQPQHFGDGTRLSIL.

The chain has TRBV5-1 and TRBJ2-1; possible D gene TRBD2, 6 bases. This CDR3 is 14 amino acids long. Germline V lookup: CDR1 SGHRS, CDR2 YFSETQ. Trimming pared 3 bases from V and 8 bases from J, leaving 15 bases between. The CDR3 is CASSSTGGIYEQFF. The CDR3 nucleotides read TGCGCCAGCAGCTCGACGGGCGGGATCTATGAGCAGTTCTTC.

The V call is TRBV5-8, the J call TRBJ1-5; a weak D match, TRBD1 (5 bases). Trimming took 4 bases from V and 3 from J, leaving 17 bases between them. In germline, CDR1 is SGHTS, CDR2 YDEGEE. The CDR3 is 16 amino acids. The CDR3: CASSPRGGTSNQPQHF. The CDR3 DNA sequence: TGTGCCAGCAGCCCGCGGGGGGGGACTTCCAATCAGCCCCAGCATTTT.

V is TRBV19 and J is TRBJ1-3; 9 bases are a match to TRBD1. The CDR3 extends over 17 amino acids. Unmatched junction bases numbered 17, after V lost 6 bases and J lost 8 bases. CDR1 is LNHDA, CDR2 SQIVND, per germline (reference sequence). The CDR3 DNA follows: TGTGCCAGTAGCTTAACCGGGGGACAGGGAAGTCCGGACACCATATATTTT. Translation gives CASSLTGGQGSPDTIYF.

The chain links TRBV5-1 to TRBJ2-3, with 7 bases identical to TRBD2. The CDR3 loop spans 14 amino acids. Germline assignment: CDR1 SGHRS and CDR2 YFSETQ. Trimming took 7 bases from V and 0 from J; bases not matched to a gene: 5. Here the CDR3 reads CASGREYSTDTQYF. CDR3 in DNA: TGCGCCAGCGGGAGGGAGTATAGCACAGATACGCAGTATTTT.

The CDR3 region has the DNA TGTGCCAGCAGTTGGGACATTGAAAAACTGTTTTTT. Translation: CASSWDIEKLFF. This chain uses TRBV25-1 with TRBJ1-4; tentative D call: TRBD1 (6 bases). Per germline, CDR1 MGHDK and CDR2 SYGVNS. This CDR3 spans 12 amino acids. Trimming stripped 5 bases from V and 7 bases from J, with 8 bases between.

The chain joins TRBV7-9 to TRBJ1-2; the D is unclear. The V gene lost 3 bases and the J gene lost 8 bases, with 19 bases spanning the gap. The length of the CDR3 is 15 residues. Germline lookup yields CDR1 SEHNR and CDR2 FQNEAQ (reference sequence). This CDR3 reads CASSLARDAGGGYTF. The CDR3 nucleotides are TGTGCCAGCAGCTTGGCTAGGGATGCGGGTGGCGGCTACACCTTC.

The rearrangement uses TRBV18 and TRBJ1-1; no reliable D call. V gave up 2 bases and J gave up 7 bases, with 11 bases separating them. Germline-derived CDR1 and CDR2 are KGHSH and LQKENI. The CDR3 sequence is 13 residues long. The CDR3 DNA follows: TGTGCCAGCTCACCAACAAGGGAGCGTGAAGCTTTCTTT. It specifies CASSPTREREAFF.

V is TRBV11-2 and J is TRBJ2-5; D uncertain. Germline V CDR1 and CDR2: SGHAT, FQNNGV. The CDR3 is 12 residues long. V gave up 1 base and J gave up 9 bases, with 9 bases separating them. CDR3 amino acids: CASSLVAEAQYF. In DNA form, the CDR3 reads TGTGCCAGCAGCTTAGTAGCCGAGGCCCAGTACTTC.

The chain joins TRBV5-1 to TRBJ2-1; the D gene is possibly TRBD1 (6 bases). The CDR3 length is 16 residues. CDR1 and CDR2 (germline): SGHRS, YFSETQ. Trimming left V 0 bases short and J 5 bases short, with 15 bases between. CDR3 in amino acids: CASSLAFTDRNNEQFF. Here the CDR3 DNA reads TGCGCCAGCAGCTTGGCCTTCACTGACAGGAACAATGAGCAGTTCTTC.

The V call is TRBV28, the J call TRBJ2-7; 9 positions match TRBD1. The CDR3 has 16 residues. CDR1 and CDR2 from the germline V gene are MDHEN and SYDVKM. With 5 bases clipped from V and 4 bases from J, the junction kept 12 bases outside the gene matches. CDR3 sequence reads: CASSPPGQGLGYEQYF. For the CDR3, the DNA is TGTGCCAGCAGTCCCCCGGGACAGGGATTGGGGTACGAGCAGTACTTC.

This chain uses TRBV2 with TRBJ1-1; the match to TRBD1 covers 11 bases. Germline V lookup: CDR1 SNHLY, CDR2 FYNNEI. Trimming cost V 6 bases and J 3 bases; bases outside gene matches: 3. The CDR3 extends over 14 amino acids. CDR3 nucleotide sequence: TGTGCCAGCAGCGGACAGGGGGCTTACACTGAAGCTTTCTTT. Translation gives CASSGQGAYTEAFF. Drawing the rest from reference TRBV2 and TRBJ1-1, the complete variable domain is EPEVTQTPSHQVTQMGQEVILRCVPISNHLYFYWYRQILGQKVEFLVSFYNNEISEKSEIFDDQFSVERPDGSNFTLKIRSTKLEDSAMYFCASSGQGAYTEAFFGQGTRLTVV.

This chain joins TRBV28 and TRBJ1-1; TRBD1 matches 7 bases. This CDR3 is built from 14 residues. J lost 0 bases, V lost 8 bases, and 6 bases had no gene match. The germline V gene has CDR1 MDHEN and CDR2 SYDVKM. CDR3 residues: CASLQGYMNTEAFF. The CDR3 nucleotides read TGTGCCAGCTTACAGGGGTACATGAACACTGAAGCTTTCTTT.

This rearrangement joins TRBV3-1 (or the pseudogene TRBV3-2) to TRBJ2-2, with D possibly TRBD1 on 5 matching bases. The CDR3 has 12 residues. In germline, CDR1 is LGHDT, CDR2 YNNKEL (reference sequence). Between the trimmed V and J ends, which lost 7 bases and 10 bases, there was a span of 13 bases. The chain's CDR3 is CASNMGGAELFF. As DNA, the CDR3 is TGTGCCAGCAACATGGGTGGGGCGGAGCTGTTTTTT.

The V gene is TRBV10-1, the J gene TRBJ1-1; D is uncertain. The CDR3 extends over 14 amino acids. Trimming removed 2 bases at V and 0 bases at J, with 7 bases between. Germline CDR1 reads WNHNN; CDR2 reads SYGVQD (reference sequence). The CDR3 DNA sequence: TGCGCCAGCAGTGAGGGCAGTTTGAACACTGAAGCTTTCTTT. Its protein product is CASSEGSLNTEAFF.

The chain joins TRBV30 to TRBJ1-6, with 7 bases aligning to TRBD1. Unmatched junction bases numbered 8, after V lost 2 bases and J lost 7 bases. CDR3 length equals 15 residues. Germline CDR1 reads GTSNPN; CDR2 reads SVGIG (reference sequence). CDR3 nucleotide sequence: TGTGCCTGGAGTCTCCAGGGGGTTTTAAATTCACCCCTCCACTTT. Amino acid sequence: CAWSLQGVLNSPLHF.

This clone was seen a single time. The chain employs TRBV5-1 and TRBJ2-7; TRBD2 matches at 7 bases. Trimming removed 4 bases from V and 3 bases from J; junction bases left unmatched: 10. The CDR3 runs to 15 residues. CDR1 is SGHRS, CDR2 YFSETQ, per germline. The CDR3 here is CASSPQQAGVYEQYF. CDR3 nucleotide sequence: TGCGCCAGCAGCCCCCAGCAGGCGGGGGTCTACGAGCAGTACTTC.

This clone came up once. V and J are TRBV15 and TRBJ1-1; perhaps TRBD1 as D (5 bases). V dropped 3 bases and J dropped 5 bases, with 13 bases sitting between them. The germline CDR1 and CDR2 sequences are LNHNV and YYDKDF (reference sequence). The CDR3 extends over 14 amino acids. CDR3 loop: CATSRGGQGTEAFF. CDR3 DNA sequence: TGTGCCACCAGCAGGGGAGGGCAGGGAACTGAAGCTTTCTTT. The whole variable domain, remainder taken from reference TRBV15 and TRBJ1-1, is DAMVIQNPRYQVTQFGKPVTLSCSQTLNHNVMYWYQQKSSQAPKLLFHYYDKDFNNEADTPDNFQSRRPNTSFCFLDIRSPGLGDTAMYLCATSRGGQGTEAFFGQGTRLTVV.

This clone was observed a handful of times. This chain joins TRBV7-3 and TRBJ2-1, with a tentative D call TRBD2 (5 bases). V was trimmed by 5 bases and J by 4 bases, leaving 6 bases between them. The V gene's germline CDR1 is SGHTA and CDR2 FQGTGA. CDR3 size: 12 residues. CDR3 protein: CASSPGYNEQFF. In DNA, the CDR3 is TGTGCCAGCAGCCCGGGGTACAATGAGCAGTTCTTC.

This rearrangement joins TRBV2 to TRBJ2-3, with TRBD2 identical over 9 bases. Germline-derived CDR1 and CDR2 are SNHLY and FYNNEI. This CDR3 is built from 15 residues. V shed 2 bases and J 2 bases; nucleotides not matched to a gene: 2. The CDR3 is CASSERTSDTDTQYF. The CDR3 DNA reads as TGTGCCAGCAGTGAAAGGACTAGCGACACAGATACGCAGTATTTT.